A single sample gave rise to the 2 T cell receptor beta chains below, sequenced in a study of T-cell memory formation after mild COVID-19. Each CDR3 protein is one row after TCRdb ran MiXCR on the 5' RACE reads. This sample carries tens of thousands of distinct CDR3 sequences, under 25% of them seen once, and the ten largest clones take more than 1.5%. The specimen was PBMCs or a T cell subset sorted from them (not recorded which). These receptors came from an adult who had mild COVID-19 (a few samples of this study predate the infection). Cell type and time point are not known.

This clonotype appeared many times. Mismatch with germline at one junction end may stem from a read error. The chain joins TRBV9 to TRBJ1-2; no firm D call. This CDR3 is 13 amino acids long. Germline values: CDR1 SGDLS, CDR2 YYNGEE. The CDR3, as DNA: TGTGCCAGCAGCGTAGTAGAGTCTGGGTCCGTCCTCTTC. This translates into CASSVVESGSVLF.

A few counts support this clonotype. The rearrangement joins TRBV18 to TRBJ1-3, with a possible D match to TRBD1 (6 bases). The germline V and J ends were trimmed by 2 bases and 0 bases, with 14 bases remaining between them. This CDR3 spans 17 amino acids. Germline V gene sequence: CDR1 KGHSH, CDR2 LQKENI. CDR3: CASSPTGDTSSGNTIYF. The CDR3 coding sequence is TGTGCCAGCTCACCAACCGGGGACACCAGCTCTGGAAACACCATATATTTT.